Sequencing of this T cell receptor beta chain was carried out in a study of a mutant IDH1 vaccine in newly diagnosed glioma. Study results and limitations: Induction of immune responses by the vaccine occurred in 85% to 95% of patients.

Produced via immunoSEQ multiplex PCR; TCRdb's table is partial and in-frame only. The data hold approximately 100,000 clones, with roughly 90% observed a single time. The germline V gene encodes CDR1 MDHEN and CDR2 SYDVKM. Trimming took off 5 bases at V and 0 bases at J, with 15 bases between the two ends. The CDR3 loop spans 16 amino acids. Points on this clone: Its antigen is as yet unknown.

Time point here: baseline, week 1 (first vaccination visit). The treatment: pre-vaccination baseline after standard-of-care therapy. The TCR was taken from a woman in her 50s with glioma. The V gene is TRBV28, the J gene TRBJ2-3; D might be TRBD1 (6 bases). The sample in question was PBMCs, obtained from a glioma patient treated with radiotherapy, temozolomide or both. Written as DNA, the CDR3 is TGTGCCAGCAGTATTCCGGGACATACAAGCACAGATACGCAGTATTTT. Amino acid sequence: CASSIPGHTSTDTQYF.